The table lists the clone carrying this T cell receptor (beta chain) with a count of one. These data originate in a study of cytomegalovirus exposure and HLA in healthy donors. Study-wide background: Researchers previously reported finding some 110 million unique TCR beta sequences from 170 million or so T cells.

Participants comprised healthy donors of bone marrow. PCR amplification relied on 60 Vbeta primers (plus 13 Jbeta primers). In the authors' methods: Per a later analysis, the number of unique TCR beta chains was approximately 80 million, of which about 11 million were shared. The table came from immunoSEQ multiplex PCR; TCRdb's copy has only in-frame clones and leaves some out. V and J calls and clone size come straight from that table; D and trimming were deduced from the DNA. This sample has about 130,000 clones, with roughly 80% found just once. Sequencing input: PBMCs. The clonotype was recovered from a man in his fifties or sixties in good health and CMV-seronegative.

Written as DNA, the CDR3 is TGCGCCAGCAGCTTTTCCGGGACTAGCGGGAGGGCCGGAACCGGGGAGCTGTTTTTT. Protein product: CASSFSGTSGRAGTGELFF. The chain carries TRBV5-1 and TRBJ2-2; TRBD2 matches at 16 bases. The CDR3 is 19 residues long. Germline CDR1 SGHRS, CDR2 YFSETQ. The ends lost 2 bases at V and 5 bases at J; junction bases unmatched: 9.